Each of the 21 T cell receptor beta chains below was sequenced from the same sample in a study of T cells in Graves' hyperthyroidism and ophthalmopathy. Regions amplified from RNA transcripts were the TCR beta CDR3 regions. The study used the HTBI primer set for a first-round RT-PCR of the TCR CDR3. TCRdb re-analysed the multiplex PCR reads in MiXCR, keeping a single row per CDR3 protein. There are 300,000 to 450,000 distinct CDR3 sequences in the sample; 20% to 30% occur only once, and around 67% lies in the top ten. Sequenced sample: blood. These receptors all stem from a man aged 45-65 years with Graves' hyperthyroidism.

The CDR3 reads CASSYSTSGSNYEQYF. In nucleotides, the CDR3 is TGTGCCAGCAGTTACTCGACTAGCGGGAGCAACTACGAGCAGTACTTC. The rearrangement uses TRBV6-2 or TRBV6-3 and TRBJ2-7, with 12 bases lining up with TRBD2. The CDR3 has 16 amino acids. The junction had 3 bases not matched to a gene; V was cut back by 0 bases and J by 3 bases. CDR1 and CDR2 from the germline V gene are MNHEY and SVGEGT.

This clonotype was recorded a few times. The chain uses TRBV11-2 and TRBJ1-1, with D hard to call. The CDR3 has 12 amino acids. Germline V gene data show CDR1 as SGHAT and CDR2 as FQNNGV. Between the trimmed V and J ends, which lost 5 bases and 8 bases, there was a span of 12 bases. CDR3 bases: TGTGCCAGCAGCCATGACTGGTTGGAAGCTTTCTTT. It is translated as CASSHDWLEAFF.

V gene TRBV29-1 combines with J gene TRBJ2-5; the match to TRBD1 covers 7 bases. Germline values: CDR1 SQVTM, CDR2 ANQGSEA. CDR3 size: 12 residues. Germline trimming cut 6 bases from V and 5 bases from J; bases unmatched to any gene: 6. This CDR3 reads CSVADRLETQYF. In DNA form, the CDR3 reads TGCAGCGTCGCGGACAGGCTGGAGACCCAGTACTTC.

The J gene is TRBJ1-6, the V gene TRBV5-4; D is uncertain. V was pared by 4 bases and J by 8 bases, with 10 bases between. The CDR3 is 13 amino acids. Germline V gene sequence: CDR1 SGHNT, CDR2 YYREEE (reference sequence). The CDR3 region is CASSQTRYSPLHF. The CDR3 DNA reads as TGTGCCAGCAGCCAAACGAGATATTCACCCCTCCACTTT.

In this sample, this clonotype turned up a few times. The chain uses TRBV15 and TRBJ2-2, with TRBD1 as a possible D gene (5 bases). Trimming shortened V by 7 bases and J by 0 bases, and 9 bases separated the two germline ends. CDR3 length: 14 amino acids. Germline V gene lookup returns CDR1 LNHNV and CDR2 YYDKDF (reference sequence). The CDR3 protein is CATMTTANTGELFF. CDR3 nucleotides: TGTGCCACCATGACGACAGCGAACACCGGGGAGCTGTTTTTT. Drawing the rest from reference TRBV15 and TRBJ2-2, the complete variable domain is DAMVIQNPRYQVTQFGKPVTLSCSQTLNHNVMYWYQQKSSQAPKLLFHYYDKDFNNEADTPDNFQSRRPNTSFCFLDIRSPGLGDTAMYLCATMTTANTGELFFGEGSRLTVL.

This chain uses TRBV3-1 with TRBJ2-2; D is unclear. This CDR3 region has 15 residues. Trimming took 3 bases from V and 5 from J, leaving 13 bases between them. Germline CDR1 LGHDT, CDR2 YNNKEL (reference sequence). The CDR3 nucleotides read TGTGCCAGCAGCCACTTACGGGCAGGTACCGGGGAGCTGTTTTTT. Translating gives CASSHLRAGTGELFF.

The rearrangement uses TRBV19 and TRBJ2-1; 9 nucleotides align to TRBD1. Germline lookup yields CDR1 LNHDA and CDR2 SQIVND (reference sequence). The J segment lost 7 bases and the V segment lost 5 bases, leaving 6 bases of the junction unmatched. This CDR3 spans 14 amino acids. This CDR3 reads CASSPDRGPNEQFF. The CDR3 nucleotides are TGTGCCAGTAGTCCGGACAGGGGACCAAATGAGCAGTTCTTC.

This clonotype was detected a few times. The rearrangement uses TRBV24-1 and TRBJ2-1, with 16 positions matching TRBD2. Germline-derived CDR1 and CDR2 are KGHDR and SFDVKD. The V segment lost 3 bases and the J segment 9 bases; nucleotides outside the gene matches: 10. The CDR3 loop spans 18 amino acids. The DNA for the CDR3 is TGTGCCACCAGTGATCCCGCCGGGACTAGCGGGAGGGCCATTGAGCAGTTCTTC. Amino acid sequence: CATSDPAGTSGRAIEQFF.

About this clonotype itself: A clone one base away is much larger, so this may be a read error. The chain uses TRBV7-9 and TRBJ2-1; the match to TRBD2 covers 11 bases. Looked up from germline, CDR1 is SEHNR and CDR2 is FQNEAQ (reference sequence). This CDR3 region has 19 residues. The CDR3 DNA reads TGTGCCGGCAGATTTAGGGGAACTAGCGGGAGTTGGTCCTACAATGAGCAGTTCTTC. It is translated as CAGRFRGTSGSWSYNEQFF.

This clonotype appeared many times. The rearrangement joins TRBV29-1 to TRBJ1-1; the D is unclear. Between the trimmed V and J ends, which lost 3 bases and 4 bases, there was a span of 15 bases. The CDR3 length is 14 residues. Per the germline V gene, CDR1 is SQVTM and CDR2 is ANQGSEA. The DNA for the CDR3 is TGCAGCGTTGATCGGAAGGGATTGAGCACTGAAGCTTTCTTT. Translating gives CSVDRKGLSTEAFF.

V and J are TRBV4-1 and TRBJ2-7; weak D call: TRBD2 (5 bases). The germline V gene encodes CDR1 MGHRA and CDR2 YSYEKL. This CDR3 comprises 18 residues. V was trimmed by 3 bases and J by 5 bases, leaving 26 bases between them. The CDR3, as DNA: TGCGCCAGCAGCCAGAAGTTCCCCTTAGCAGGAGCGGCTAACGAGCAGTACTTC. As protein: CASSQKFPLAGAANEQYF.

There are many counts of this clonotype. V usage is TRBV6-1 and J usage is TRBJ2-1; 15 nucleotides line up with TRBD2. The ends lost 5 bases at V and 6 bases at J; junction bases unmatched: 8. Germline CDR1 reads MNHNS; CDR2 reads SASEGT. This CDR3 spans 17 amino acids. The CDR3 region is CASSRPGTSGGSNEQFF. CDR3 bases: TGTGCCAGCAGTCGTCCCGGGACTAGCGGGGGGTCCAATGAGCAGTTCTTC.

In its sample, this clonotype was seen a few times. This chain uses TRBV20-1 with TRBJ2-7; the match to TRBD2 covers 12 bases. Trimming cost V 6 bases and J 4 bases; bases outside gene matches: 7. Germline assignment: CDR1 DFQATT and CDR2 SNEGSKA (reference sequence). This CDR3 comprises 14 residues. CDR3 sequence (DNA): TGCAGTGCGCCAGGGACTAGCGGGTTATACGAGCAGTACTTC. This encodes CSAPGTSGLYEQYF.

This clonotype was seen a handful of times. The rearrangement uses TRBV5-1 and TRBJ2-5, with D perhaps matching TRBD1 (5 bases). The V and J ends lost 2 bases and 3 bases respectively, with 8 bases between them. The CDR3 runs 13 residues. From germline, CDR1 is SGHRS and CDR2 YFSETQ. CDR3 amino acids: CASSFQGEETQYF. For the CDR3, the DNA is TGCGCCAGCAGCTTCCAGGGCGAAGAGACCCAGTACTTC.

This clonotype was seen more than once but under ten times. This chain connects TRBV29-1 to TRBJ1-5, with D possibly matching TRBD1 (5 bases). CDR1 is SQVTM and CDR2 is ANQGSEA in the germline V gene. The CDR3 has 13 amino acids. The V and J ends lost 4 bases and 6 bases respectively, with 13 bases between them. The CDR3 here is CSVARGEGQPQHF. The CDR3, as DNA: TGCAGCGTTGCCCGGGGCGAGGGTCAGCCCCAGCATTTT.

J is TRBJ2-4 and V is TRBV28, with D possibly being TRBD2 (5 bases). The V gene lost 10 bases and the J gene lost 6 bases, with 13 bases spanning the gap. CDR3 length: 12 residues. Per the germline V gene, CDR1 is MDHEN and CDR2 is SYDVKM. This CDR3 is CAIGFEGNIQYF. CDR3 nucleotides: TGTGCCATCGGGTTCGAGGGAAACATTCAGTACTTC.

This clonotype was counted at least ten times. The rearrangement uses TRBV3-1 and TRBJ1-5, with TRBD1 matching 7 bases. Germline CDR1 and CDR2: LGHDT and YNNKEL (reference sequence). The V and J ends lost 4 bases and 6 bases, in that order; junction bases with no gene match: 9. The CDR3 has 15 amino acids. CDR3 in amino acids: CASSPRQGTGQPQHF. CDR3 DNA sequence: TGTGCCAGCAGCCCGAGACAGGGTACTGGTCAGCCCCAGCATTTT.

This clonotype was detected only a few times. This chain joins TRBV6-1 and TRBJ2-5, with 9 bases fitting TRBD1. Germline assignment: CDR1 MNHNS and CDR2 SASEGT. V gave up 8 bases and J gave up 5 bases; unmatched junction bases: 15. The CDR3 is 16 residues long. The CDR3 region has the DNA TGTGCCAGCTTTGCGAGGGGGACAGGGCTTGCGGAGACCCAGTACTTC. It is translated as CASFARGTGLAETQYF.

The chain couples TRBV7-3 to TRBJ2-6; 9 bases agree with TRBD2. Germline lookup yields CDR1 SGHTA and CDR2 FQGTGA. V gave up 0 bases and J gave up 2 bases; unmatched junction bases: 2. The CDR3 is made up of 17 amino acids. The CDR3 DNA sequence: TGTGCCAGCAGCTTAACAGCGGGAGGCGCTGGGGCCAACGTCCTGACTTTC. The encoded protein is CASSLTAGGAGANVLTF.

This clonotype was detected ten times or more. The V gene is TRBV7-8, the J gene TRBJ1-1, with D possibly TRBD1 on 6 matching bases. The V and J ends lost 3 bases and 4 bases respectively, with 15 bases between them. CDR1 is SGHVS, CDR2 FQNEAQ, per germline. The CDR3 is 15 amino acids. CDR3: CASSLVGGWGTEAFF. CDR3 nucleotides: TGTGCCAGCAGCTTGGTGGGGGGCTGGGGCACTGAAGCTTTCTTT.

The J gene is TRBJ2-1, the V gene TRBV28, with TRBD2 matching over 10 bases. Losses at the gene ends were 10 bases for V and 4 bases for J; bases not matched to a gene: 13. The CDR3 totals 16 residues. Germline CDR1 and CDR2: MDHEN and SYDVKM. This CDR3 reads CATRASSSGRYNEQFF. As DNA, the CDR3 is TGTGCCACCCGAGCCTCATCTAGCGGGAGATACAATGAGCAGTTCTTC.